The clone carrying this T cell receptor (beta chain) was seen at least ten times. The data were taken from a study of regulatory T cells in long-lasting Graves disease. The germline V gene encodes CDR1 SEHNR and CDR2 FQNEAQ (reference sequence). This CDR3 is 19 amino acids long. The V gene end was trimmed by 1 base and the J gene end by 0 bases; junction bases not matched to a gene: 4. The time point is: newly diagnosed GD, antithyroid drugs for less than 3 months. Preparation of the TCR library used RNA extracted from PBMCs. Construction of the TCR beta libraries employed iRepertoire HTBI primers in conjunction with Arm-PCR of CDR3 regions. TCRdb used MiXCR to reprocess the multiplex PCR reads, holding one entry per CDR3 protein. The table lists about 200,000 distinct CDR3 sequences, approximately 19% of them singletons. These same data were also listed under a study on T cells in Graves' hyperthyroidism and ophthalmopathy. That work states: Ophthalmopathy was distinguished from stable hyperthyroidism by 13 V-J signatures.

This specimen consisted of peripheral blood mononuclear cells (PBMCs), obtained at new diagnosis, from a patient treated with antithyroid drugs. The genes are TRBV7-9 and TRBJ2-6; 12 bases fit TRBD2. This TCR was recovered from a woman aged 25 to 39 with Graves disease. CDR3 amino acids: CASSLELAGGISGANVLTF. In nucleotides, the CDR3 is TGTGCCAGCAGCTTAGAACTAGCGGGGGGAATCTCTGGGGCCAACGTCCTGACTTTC.